The 23 T cell receptor beta chains given below trace back to one sample, sequenced in a study of blood T cell repertoires in COVID-19. Assay: immunoSEQ multiplex PCR; the TCRdb copy retains only in-frame clones and omits some. The sample contains 250,000 to 350,000 clones, roughly 90% of which appear only once. The material sequenced was peripheral blood. The receptors shown here come from a woman aged 60 to 75 with acute or convalescent COVID-19.

The chain employs TRBV7-2 and TRBJ1-1; D not certain. V was pared by 5 bases and J by 6 bases, with 22 bases between. The CDR3 has 16 amino acids. The V gene's germline CDR1 is SGHTA and CDR2 FQGNSA. CDR3 sequence reads: CASSPPFDGRWPEAFF. CDR3 sequence (DNA): TGTGCCAGCAGCCCACCCTTTGATGGCCGATGGCCTGAAGCTTTCTTT.

The J gene is TRBJ2-5, the V gene TRBV18, with 8 bases fitting TRBD1. The CDR3 spans 16 residues. V dropped 3 bases and J dropped 2; count of bases not matched to a gene: 8. Germline V gene data show CDR1 as KGHSH and CDR2 as LQKENI. As DNA, the CDR3 is TGTGCCAGCTCACCCCTACCCCGGACAGGGCAAGAGACCCAGTACTTC. Protein: CASSPLPRTGQETQYF. The entire variable domain, with the rest obtained from reference TRBV18 and TRBJ2-5, is as follows: NAGVMQNPRHLVRRRGQEARLRCSPMKGHSHVYWYRQLPEEGLKFMVYLQKENIIDESGMPKERFSAEFPKEGPSILRIQQVVRGDSAAYFCASSPLPRTGQETQYFGPGTRLLVL.

J is TRBJ2-7 and V is TRBV28; a weak D match, TRBD2 (5 bases). The V gene's germline CDR1 is MDHEN and CDR2 SYDVKM. This CDR3 has 14 amino acids. Trimming removed 7 bases at V and 2 bases at J, with 15 bases between. The CDR3 spells CASTLAGSTYEQYF. Written as DNA, the CDR3 is TGTGCCAGCACCCTAGCCGGATCTACCTACGAGCAGTACTTC. The full variable domain, completed using reference TRBV28 and TRBJ2-7, is DVKVTQSSRYLVKRTGEKVFLECVQDMDHENMFWYRQDPGLGLRLIYFSYDVKMKEKGDIPEGYSVSREKKERFSLILESASTNQTSMYLCASTLAGSTYEQYFGPGTRLTVT.

V is TRBV9 and J is TRBJ2-2; 15 bases are a match to TRBD2. This CDR3 has 18 residues. Germline CDR1 and CDR2: SGDLS and YYNGEE. With 3 bases clipped from V and 4 bases from J, the junction kept 7 bases outside the gene matches. The CDR3 sequence is CASSGGLAGGPSTGELFF. The CDR3, as DNA: TGTGCCAGCAGCGGTGGACTAGCGGGAGGGCCGAGCACCGGGGAGCTGTTTTTT.

This chain uses TRBV30 with TRBJ2-5; TRBD1 matches at 7 bases. V shed 6 bases and J 3 bases; nucleotides not matched to a gene: 7. Germline loops: CDR1 GTSNPN, CDR2 SVGIG (reference sequence). This CDR3 contains 13 residues. Here the CDR3 DNA reads TGTGCCTGCAGTAGGGACAGTAAAGAGACCCAGTACTTC. Its protein is CACSRDSKETQYF.

The chain has TRBV6-4 and TRBJ1-1; TRBD1 is a possible D gene (5 bases). Germline V gives CDR1 MRHNA, CDR2 SNTAGT. Trimming took 5 bases from V and 1 from J, leaving 8 bases between them. This CDR3 spans 13 amino acids. As DNA, the CDR3 is TGTGCCAGCAGTAATCAGGGGAACACTGAAGCTTTCTTT. It yields the protein CASSNQGNTEAFF.

The chain carries TRBV7-2 and TRBJ2-5; 8 nucleotides agree with TRBD2. Per the germline V gene, CDR1 is SGHTA and CDR2 is FQGNSA. CDR3 length equals 16 residues. V lost 5 bases to trimming and J lost 4 bases; unmatched junction nucleotides: 12. The CDR3 protein is CASSPLGRGGRETQYF. The CDR3, as DNA: TGTGCCAGCAGCCCGTTGGGTCGGGGGGGCAGAGAGACCCAGTACTTC. The full variable domain, its missing parts supplied by reference TRBV7-2 and TRBJ2-5, is GAGVSQSPSNKVTEKGKDVELRCDPISGHTALYWYRQSLGQGLEFLIYFQGNSAPDKSGLPSDRFSAERTGGSVSTLTIQRTQQEDSAVYLCASSPLGRGGRETQYFGPGTRLLVL.

This clone has only a few counts. This chain links TRBV7-2 with TRBJ1-5; the D is unclear. Germline-derived CDR1 and CDR2 are SGHTA and FQGNSA. This CDR3 has 14 residues. Trimming took 5 bases from V and 4 from J, leaving 12 bases between them. The CDR3 DNA reads TGTGCCAGCAGCGAACTTCAACGGAATCAGCCCCAGCATTTT. It translates to CASSELQRNQPQHF.

The rearrangement uses TRBV19 and TRBJ2-7, with 9 bases fitting TRBD1. Per germline, CDR1 LNHDA and CDR2 SQIVND (reference sequence). The V gene end was trimmed by 3 bases and the J gene end by 4 bases; junction bases not matched to a gene: 7. The CDR3 length is 15 residues. CDR3 sequence reads: CASSISPGQGYEQYF. In DNA form, the CDR3 reads TGTGCCAGTAGTATCTCTCCGGGACAGGGATACGAGCAGTACTTC.

CDR3 loop: CASSITGITGELFF. The CDR3, as DNA: TGTGCCAGTAGTATAACAGGGATCACCGGGGAGCTGTTTTTT. J is TRBJ2-2 and V is TRBV19; D may be TRBD1 (6 bases). Germline loops: CDR1 LNHDA, CDR2 SQIVND (reference sequence). CDR3 length: 14 amino acids. V shed 2 bases and J shed 4 bases, with 8 bases lying between them.

This rearrangement joins TRBV14 to TRBJ1-2; unclear D gene. CDR3 size: 13 residues. Germline V gene sequence: CDR1 SGHDN, CDR2 FVKESK. V dropped 0 bases and J dropped 5 bases, with 7 bases sitting between them. The CDR3 coding sequence is TGTGCCAGCAGCCAAGACCTAGCATATGGCTACACCTTC. This encodes CASSQDLAYGYTF.

The gene calls are TRBV30 and TRBJ2-7; TRBD1 matches 7 bases. Per the germline V gene, CDR1 is GTSNPN and CDR2 is SVGIG (reference sequence). CDR3 length: 12 amino acids. The J segment lost 6 bases and the V segment lost 3 bases, leaving 5 bases of the junction unmatched. CDR3 region: CAWSATGVEQYF. The CDR3 nucleotides read TGTGCCTGGAGCGCAACAGGGGTCGAGCAGTACTTC.

The chain carries TRBV18 and TRBJ1-2, with 8 positions matching TRBD1. V shed 1 base, J shed 1 base, and the junction held 5 bases outside the gene matches. The CDR3 runs 16 residues. Germline-derived CDR1 and CDR2 are KGHSH and LQKENI. CDR3 sequence: CASSPRGTGVNYGYTF. The CDR3 DNA is TGTGCCAGCTCACCACGCGGGACAGGAGTTAACTATGGCTACACCTTC.

This chain uses TRBV27 with TRBJ2-7, with 11 bases that match TRBD2. The germline V gene has CDR1 MNHEY and CDR2 SMNVEV (reference sequence). J was trimmed by 2 bases and V by 6 bases; bases with no gene match: 3. The CDR3 extends over 14 amino acids. The CDR3 is CASSTSGGPYEQYF. The CDR3 nucleotides are TGTGCCAGCAGCACTAGCGGGGGACCCTACGAGCAGTACTTC.

This clone was seen only once. The chain uses TRBV7-9 and TRBJ1-4, with TRBD1 matching over 7 bases. V was clipped by 5 bases and J by 5 bases; unmatched bases: 2. This CDR3 is built from 13 residues. CDR1 and CDR2 from the germline V gene are SEHNR and FQNEAQ (reference sequence). The CDR3 DNA follows: TGTGCCAGCAGCGACAGGGTGAATGAAAAACTGTTTTTT. Translation gives CASSDRVNEKLFF. The full variable domain, completed using reference TRBV7-9 and TRBJ1-4, is DTGVSQNPRHKITKRGQNVTFRCDPISEHNRLYWYRQTLGQGPEFLTYFQNEAQLEKSRLLSDRFSAERPKGSFSTLEIQRTEQGDSAMYLCASSDRVNEKLFFGSGTQLSVL.

This chain joins TRBV28 and TRBJ2-7, with D perhaps matching TRBD2 (5 bases). This CDR3 comprises 11 residues. V lost 6 bases to trimming and J lost 2 bases, with 5 bases between them. Germline CDR1 and CDR2: MDHEN and SYDVKM. This chain's CDR3 is CASREAYEQYF. In nucleotides, the CDR3 is TGTGCCAGCAGGGAGGCCTACGAGCAGTACTTC.

V gene TRBV7-9 combines with J gene TRBJ1-2, with a possible D match to TRBD1 (5 bases). Germline V CDR1 and CDR2: SEHNR, FQNEAQ (reference sequence). The ends were cut back, 5 bases at V and 1 base at J, with 11 bases in the middle. The CDR3 has 14 residues. The CDR3 sequence is CASSPSGDNYGYTF. CDR3 DNA: TGTGCCAGCAGCCCCTCGGGGGATAACTATGGCTACACCTTC.

This chain uses TRBV9 with TRBJ2-3; 7 bases agree with TRBD2. CDR1 is SGDLS, CDR2 YYNGEE, per germline. The CDR3 is 15 residues long. V lost 2 bases, J lost 1 base, and 4 bases stayed unmatched. The CDR3, as DNA: TGTGCCAGCAGCGTTTCAGCGGGGCGCACAGATACGCAGTATTTT. Its protein is CASSVSAGRTDTQYF.

This rearrangement joins TRBV5-1 to TRBJ2-5; 7 nucleotides align to TRBD1. V lost 8 bases and J lost 4; bases outside the gene matches: 2. CDR1 and CDR2 from the germline V gene are SGHRS and YFSETQ. The CDR3 has 11 residues. DNA for the CDR3: TGCGCCAGTTCAGGGGGAGAGACCCAGTACTTC. It yields the protein CASSGGETQYF.

J is TRBJ2-1 and V is TRBV6-2 or TRBV6-3; 9 nucleotides line up with TRBD2. CDR1 and CDR2 (germline): MNHEY, SVGEGT. After removal of 0 bases from V and 5 bases from J, the junction contained 8 bases not matched to a gene. This CDR3 is built from 17 residues. The CDR3 DNA follows: TGTGCCAGCAGTTACTCAGCGGGGGGCCCTCCCGACAATGAGCAGTTCTTC. Amino acids: CASSYSAGGPPDNEQFF.

The V and J genes are TRBV5-6 and TRBJ1-6; D is perhaps TRBD1 (6 bases). The V gene lost 4 bases and the J gene lost 7 bases, with 12 bases spanning the gap. Germline lookup yields CDR1 SGHDT and CDR2 YYEEEE. This CDR3 is built from 14 residues. The CDR3 nucleotides are TGTGCCAGCAGCCCGGGACACATCAATTCACCCCTCCACTTT. Translated: CASSPGHINSPLHF.

This clone was seen only once. The chain joins TRBV5-1 to TRBJ1-4; D is perhaps TRBD1 (5 bases). This CDR3 region has 15 residues. V was clipped by 4 bases and J by 6 bases, with 16 bases between them. Germline V lookup: CDR1 SGHRS, CDR2 YFSETQ. The DNA for the CDR3 is TGCGCCAGCAGCCCTAATTCAGGGCCCGATGAAAAACTGTTTTTT. Protein: CASSPNSGPDEKLFF.

The rearrangement joins TRBV28 to TRBJ2-1; D ambiguous. The length of the CDR3 is 11 residues. V was clipped by 5 bases and J by 7 bases, with 6 bases between them. From germline, CDR1 is MDHEN and CDR2 SYDVKM. The CDR3 coding sequence is TGTGCCAGCAGTCTTAATAATGAGCAGTTCTTC. Translating it yields CASSLNNEQFF.